Only one count was recorded for the clone carrying this T cell receptor beta chain. The entry originates in a study of blood T cell repertoires in COVID-19. Study as a whole: Whether acute or convalescent, the COVID-19 samples came from the United States, Italy and Spain. The cDNA or gDNA used as material had been derived from T cells, B-cell-depleted T cells, or PBMCs.

In germline, CDR1 is KGHSH, CDR2 LQKENI. V gave up 3 bases and J gave up 5 bases; unmatched junction bases: 7. This CDR3 is built from 14 residues. The data were produced by immunoSEQ multiplex PCR, yet TCRdb's version contains in-frame clones alone and is incomplete. The repertoire holds over 150,000 clones, with approximately 91% as singletons. The specimen sequenced was peripheral blood. The sequence derives from a man aged 50 or older with acute or convalescent COVID-19. The V and J genes are TRBV18 and TRBJ2-7, with TRBD1 identical over 7 bases. The CDR3 region has the DNA TGTGCCAGCTCACCGAGGGACAGCACCCACGAGCAGTACTTC. Protein product: CASSPRDSTHEQYF.